These T cell receptor beta chains were read from a single sample in a study of T cell responses to AZD1222 COVID-19 vaccine. Only in-frame clones appear in the TCRdb table, and some are missing; sequencing was by immunoSEQ multiplex PCR. The top ten clones hold over 7.5% of a sample with 25,000 to 30,000 clones, about 93% of them seen once. The source material was peripheral blood, sampled on day 0 of AZD1222 vaccination. These receptors were taken from an adult in good health. Each CDR3 is given with its conserved first and last residue. Each record gives: clone size, J gene, D gene, V gene, CDR3 DNA, CDR3 protein. The D gene is left open where the match is weak. Clone size is stated in some rows and not others, as once, few, many or a class when expanded.

clone size: once
J gene: TRBJ1-1
D gene: TRBD1
V gene: TRBV6-5
CDR3 DNA: TGTGCCAGCAGTTACGGCGACAGGGGGAACACTGAAGCTTTCTTT
CDR3 protein: CASSYGDRGNTEAFF

clone size: .
J gene: TRBJ1-5
D gene: .
V gene: TRBV28
CDR3 DNA: TGTGCCAGCCCCCCCCACGGGCGGGCTCTATGGGCCTATAGCAATCAGCCCCAGCATTTT
CDR3 protein: CASPPHGRALWAYSNQPQHF

clone size: .
J gene: TRBJ2-5
D gene: .
V gene: TRBV24-1
CDR3 DNA: TGTGCCACCAGTCAGGGGGAGACCCAGTACTTC
CDR3 protein: CATSQGETQYF

clone size: .
J gene: TRBJ1-6
D gene: .
V gene: TRBV5-6
CDR3 DNA: TGTGCCAGCAGCGTTGGGGGCGCAAGGGGTTCACCCCTCCACTTT
CDR3 protein: CASSVGGARGSPLHF

clone size: .
J gene: TRBJ2-7
D gene: TRBD2
V gene: TRBV4-1
CDR3 DNA: TGCGCCAGCAGCCAAGATCCCCCTCCGCGGGGGTTCTCCTACGAGCAGTACTTC
CDR3 protein: CASSQDPPPRGFSYEQYF

clone size: .
J gene: TRBJ2-7
D gene: TRBD1
V gene: TRBV7-2
CDR3 DNA: TGTGCCAGCAGCTTCACAGGGGCGATGACCTACGAGCAGTACTTC
CDR3 protein: CASSFTGAMTYEQYF

clone size: once
J gene: TRBJ1-6
D gene: TRBD1
V gene: TRBV4-3
CDR3 DNA: TGCGCCAGCAGCCTTGCGGGACAGGGGCCTTCACCCCTCCACTTT
CDR3 protein: CASSLAGQGPSPLHF

clone size: few
J gene: TRBJ2-3
D gene: .
V gene: TRBV30
CDR3 DNA: TGTGCCTGGAGGGTAGGAGGTGGAGATACGCAGTATTTT
CDR3 protein: CAWRVGGGDTQYF

clone size: .
J gene: TRBJ2-3
D gene: .
V gene: TRBV12-3/TRBV12-4
CDR3 DNA: TGTGCCAGCAGCCACAGGTCAGATACGCAGTATTTT
CDR3 protein: CASSHRSDTQYF

clone size: .
J gene: TRBJ1-6
D gene: .
V gene: TRBV5-6
CDR3 DNA: TGTGCCAGCAGCTCGCTACAGATTTCAAATTCACCCCTCCACTTT
CDR3 protein: CASSSLQISNSPLHF

clone size: .
J gene: TRBJ2-7
D gene: TRBD2
V gene: TRBV9
CDR3 DNA: TGTGCCAGCAGCCCCCGAAGGGGACTAGTTAAGGACGAGCAGTACTTC
CDR3 protein: CASSPRRGLVKDEQYF

clone size: .
J gene: TRBJ1-1
D gene: .
V gene: TRBV12-3/TRBV12-4
CDR3 DNA: TGTGCCAGCAGTTTAGTCAGGGGCCCTGAAGCTTTCTTT
CDR3 protein: CASSLVRGPEAFF

clone size: few
J gene: TRBJ2-7
D gene: .
V gene: TRBV19
CDR3 DNA: TGTGCCAGTAGTGCTGGGACACACGCGACCTACGAGCAGTACTTC
CDR3 protein: CASSAGTHATYEQYF

clone size: .
J gene: TRBJ1-2
D gene: TRBD1
V gene: TRBV7-9
CDR3 DNA: TGTGCCAGCAGCGGGAATCGGGACAGGTATGATAACTATGGCTACACCTTC
CDR3 protein: CASSGNRDRYDNYGYTF

clone size: .
J gene: TRBJ1-1
D gene: .
V gene: TRBV3-1/TRBV3-2
CDR3 DNA: TGTGCCAGCAGCCTACCACGGCGGGACACTGAAGCTTTCTTT
CDR3 protein: CASSLPRRDTEAFF

clone size: .
J gene: TRBJ1-1
D gene: TRBD1
V gene: TRBV7-9
CDR3 DNA: TGTGCCAGCAGCTTTCAACAGGGGTTTGAAGCTTTCTTT
CDR3 protein: CASSFQQGFEAFF

clone size: once
J gene: TRBJ2-3
D gene: .
V gene: TRBV19
CDR3 DNA: TGTGCCAGTAGTATAGTCAGTAGCACAGATACGCAGTATTTT
CDR3 protein: CASSIVSSTDTQYF

clone size: .
J gene: TRBJ2-5
D gene: TRBD1
V gene: TRBV28
CDR3 DNA: TGTGCCAGCAGTCCGCCCACAGGGGGAAGAGAGACCCAGTACTTC
CDR3 protein: CASSPPTGGRETQYF

clone size: .
J gene: TRBJ2-2
D gene: .
V gene: TRBV11-2
CDR3 DNA: TGTGCCAGCAGCTTAAGGACCGGGGAGCTGTTTTTT
CDR3 protein: CASSLRTGELFF

clone size: .
J gene: TRBJ1-1
D gene: TRBD1
V gene: TRBV7-2
CDR3 DNA: TGTGCCAGCAGCCCCCCCGGGACAGGGGTCATGAACACTGAAGCTTTCTTT
CDR3 protein: CASSPPGTGVMNTEAFF

clone size: .
J gene: TRBJ1-3
D gene: .
V gene: TRBV4-1
CDR3 DNA: TGCGCCAGCAGCCAGGGGATTCGGGGAAACACCATATATTTT
CDR3 protein: CASSQGIRGNTIYF

clone size: .
J gene: TRBJ2-7
D gene: .
V gene: TRBV6-2/TRBV6-3
CDR3 DNA: TGTGCCAGCAGTTACGTCGCGGGCGTCTACGAGCAGTACTTC
CDR3 protein: CASSYVAGVYEQYF

clone size: .
J gene: TRBJ1-1
D gene: .
V gene: TRBV5-6
CDR3 DNA: TGTGCCAGCAGCTTGGGGGTCAGGGGCACTGAAGCTTTCTTT
CDR3 protein: CASSLGVRGTEAFF

clone size: .
J gene: TRBJ2-2
D gene: .
V gene: TRBV5-1
CDR3 DNA: TGCGCCAGCAGCCTTAGCAGGAACACCGGGGAGCTGTTTTTT
CDR3 protein: CASSLSRNTGELFF

clone size: .
J gene: TRBJ1-3
D gene: .
V gene: TRBV14
CDR3 DNA: TGTGCCAGCAGCCCCTTAAATCAGGGAATCTCTGGAAACACCATATATTTT
CDR3 protein: CASSPLNQGISGNTIYF

clone size: .
J gene: TRBJ2-3
D gene: .
V gene: TRBV13
CDR3 DNA: TGTGCCAGCAGCCAGGGCACCCCTAATCCGGTGGATACGCAGTATTTT
CDR3 protein: CASSQGTPNPVDTQYF

clone size: once
J gene: TRBJ2-1
D gene: .
V gene: TRBV10-3
CDR3 DNA: TGTGCCTCACCCCCATCCTACAATGAGCAGTTCTTC
CDR3 protein: CASPPSYNEQFF

clone size: few
J gene: TRBJ2-4
D gene: .
V gene: TRBV2
CDR3 DNA: TGTGCCAGCACGAAAAGCGTGGCGGGGCTAGCCAAAAACATTCAGTACTTC
CDR3 protein: CASTKSVAGLAKNIQYF

clone size: .
J gene: TRBJ1-2
D gene: .
V gene: TRBV7-9
CDR3 DNA: TGTGCCAGCAGCTTTGATCTAGCGTATTACTCGGGGGCTTCCGATGGCTACACCTTC
CDR3 protein: CASSFDLAYYSGASDGYTF

clone size: .
J gene: TRBJ2-1
D gene: .
V gene: TRBV6-5
CDR3 DNA: TGTGCCAGCAGCCCCAAAGGGAAGGGATACAATGAGCAGTTCTTC
CDR3 protein: CASSPKGKGYNEQFF

clone size: .
J gene: TRBJ1-5
D gene: .
V gene: TRBV11-2
CDR3 DNA: TGTGCCAGCAGCTTAGGCGGGGACAACAATCAGCCCCAGCATTTT
CDR3 protein: CASSLGGDNNQPQHF

clone size: few
J gene: TRBJ1-1
D gene: TRBD1
V gene: TRBV5-4
CDR3 DNA: TGTGCCAGCAGGGTGGACAGGGTCAACACTGAAGCTTTCTTT
CDR3 protein: CASRVDRVNTEAFF

clone size: .
J gene: TRBJ1-2
D gene: .
V gene: TRBV12-3/TRBV12-4
CDR3 DNA: TGTGCCAGCAGTTTAACAGGAAACTATGGCTACACCTTC
CDR3 protein: CASSLTGNYGYTF

clone size: .
J gene: TRBJ1-1
D gene: .
V gene: TRBV21-1
CDR3 DNA: TGTGCCAGCAGCACCGGAATAGCTCACATTCGCACTGAAGCTTTCTTT
CDR3 protein: CASSTGIAHIRTEAFF

clone size: .
J gene: TRBJ1-1
D gene: .
V gene: TRBV6-5
CDR3 DNA: TGTGCCAGCAGTTTGACCAGGGATTTGAACACTGAAGCTTTCTTT
CDR3 protein: CASSLTRDLNTEAFF

clone size: .
J gene: TRBJ2-7
D gene: .
V gene: TRBV4-1
CDR3 DNA: TGCGCCAGCAGCCAAGGGGAAGGGGCCTACGAGCAGTACTTC
CDR3 protein: CASSQGEGAYEQYF

clone size: .
J gene: TRBJ2-1
D gene: .
V gene: TRBV2
CDR3 DNA: TGTGCCAGCAGTGTAATGGACAATGAGCAGTTCTTC
CDR3 protein: CASSVMDNEQFF

clone size: medium-sized
J gene: TRBJ1-1
D gene: TRBD1
V gene: TRBV27
CDR3 DNA: TGTGCCAGCAGACTAGACAGGGGGCTAACTGAAGCTTTCTTT
CDR3 protein: CASRLDRGLTEAFF

clone size: once
J gene: TRBJ1-2
D gene: .
V gene: TRBV10-1
CDR3 DNA: TGCGCCAGCAGTGATTCCGGGACCGAAGTCGAGAACTATGGCTACACCTTC
CDR3 protein: CASSDSGTEVENYGYTF

clone size: .
J gene: TRBJ1-2
D gene: .
V gene: TRBV5-1
CDR3 DNA: TGCGCCAGCAGCGTTGGAACAGATCCTTATGGCTACACCTTC
CDR3 protein: CASSVGTDPYGYTF

clone size: .
J gene: TRBJ2-5
D gene: .
V gene: TRBV27
CDR3 DNA: TGTGCCAGCTCTGGGAACCAAGAGACCCAGTACTTC
CDR3 protein: CASSGNQETQYF

clone size: few
J gene: TRBJ2-7
D gene: .
V gene: TRBV7-6
CDR3 DNA: TGTGCCAGCAGCCCTCGGGACGGCATCTACGAGCAGTACTTC
CDR3 protein: CASSPRDGIYEQYF

clone size: .
J gene: TRBJ1-1
D gene: .
V gene: TRBV30
CDR3 DNA: TGTGCCTGGAGCGTCGACAGTGGAACTGAAGCTTTCTTT
CDR3 protein: CAWSVDSGTEAFF

clone size: .
J gene: TRBJ2-5
D gene: TRBD1
V gene: TRBV10-3
CDR3 DNA: TGTGCCATCAGTGGCCGGGACAGGGGACCAGAGACCCAGTACTTC
CDR3 protein: CAISGRDRGPETQYF

clone size: .
J gene: TRBJ1-1
D gene: .
V gene: TRBV7-2
CDR3 DNA: TGTGCCAGCAGCCGAACAAGGAACACTGAAGCTTTCTTT
CDR3 protein: CASSRTRNTEAFF

clone size: once
J gene: TRBJ1-2
D gene: TRBD1
V gene: TRBV6-5
CDR3 DNA: TGTGCCAGTAAACCGGGACAGGCCTATGGCTACACCTTC
CDR3 protein: CASKPGQAYGYTF

clone size: .
J gene: TRBJ1-3
D gene: TRBD1
V gene: TRBV6-5
CDR3 DNA: TGTGCCAGCAGGGGGACAGGGCTCTCGGGAAACACCATATATTTT
CDR3 protein: CASRGTGLSGNTIYF

clone size: .
J gene: TRBJ1-1
D gene: .
V gene: TRBV6-5
CDR3 DNA: TGTGCCAGCAACCGGGACGGAATGAACACTGAAGCTTTCTTT
CDR3 protein: CASNRDGMNTEAFF

clone size: .
J gene: TRBJ2-5
D gene: .
V gene: TRBV11-1
CDR3 DNA: TGTGCCAGCAGCTTTCAAGGACGGAGTCGGGAGACCCAGTACTTC
CDR3 protein: CASSFQGRSRETQYF

clone size: .
J gene: TRBJ2-2
D gene: .
V gene: TRBV30
CDR3 DNA: TGTGCCTGGAGTGTAAAGGTGAACACCGGGGAGCTGTTTTTT
CDR3 protein: CAWSVKVNTGELFF

clone size: .
J gene: TRBJ2-7
D gene: .
V gene: TRBV24-1
CDR3 DNA: TGTGCCACCAGTGACACAGGGATTCCCTACGAGCAGTACTTC
CDR3 protein: CATSDTGIPYEQYF

clone size: .
J gene: TRBJ2-1
D gene: TRBD2
V gene: TRBV4-2
CDR3 DNA: TGTGCCAGCAGCCAAATGGGGACTAGCGGAAACAATGAGCAGTTCTTC
CDR3 protein: CASSQMGTSGNNEQFF